These 27 T cell receptor beta chains share one sample of origin, sequenced in a study of control samples from healthy donors and cancer patients. TCRdb keeps only in-frame clones here, not all; method: immunoSEQ multiplex PCR. The table records 85,000 to 110,000 clones, more than 85% of them present only once. The sequenced sample was PBMCs. Receptors were obtained from a man in his fifties or sixties with lung cancer.

The rearrangement joins TRBV20-1 to TRBJ1-2; no clear D gene. Trimming took 5 bases from V and 8 from J, leaving 12 bases between them. Germline assignment: CDR1 DFQATT and CDR2 SNEGSKA (reference sequence). The CDR3 sequence is 11 residues long. CDR3 protein: CSASTGAGYTF. Here the CDR3 DNA reads TGCAGTGCTTCCACGGGAGCAGGCTACACCTTC.

In this sample, this clone turned up a few times. This rearrangement joins TRBV7-2 to TRBJ2-2; 7 bases map to TRBD2. The germline gives CDR1 SGHTA, CDR2 FQGNSA. The CDR3 length is 15 residues. Unmatched junction bases numbered 1, after V lost 2 bases and J lost 1 base. The CDR3 spells CASSLRGVNTGELFF. The CDR3 nucleotides are TGTGCCAGCAGCTTACGGGGGGTGAACACCGGGGAGCTGTTTTTT.

The chain employs TRBV4-2 and TRBJ1-3; TRBD1 is a possible D gene (6 bases). Trimming left V 1 base short and J 4 bases short, with 11 bases between. Germline V gene lookup returns CDR1 LGHNA and CDR2 YNFKEQ. This CDR3 has 15 residues. This CDR3 is CASSQGGGRGNTIYF. The CDR3 nucleotides read TGTGCCAGCAGCCAAGGGGGGGGCAGAGGAAACACCATATATTTT.

The rearrangement links TRBV5-1 to TRBJ1-2, with D possibly TRBD1 on 6 matching bases. The CDR3 consists of 14 residues. The germline gives CDR1 SGHRS, CDR2 YFSETQ. V shed 3 bases and J shed 0 bases, with 9 bases lying between them. CDR3 loop: CASSYREANYGYTF. CDR3 coding DNA: TGCGCCAGCAGCTACAGGGAGGCTAACTATGGCTACACCTTC. The full variable domain, completed using reference TRBV5-1 and TRBJ1-2, is KAGVTQTPRYLIKTRGQQVTLSCSPISGHRSVSWYQQTPGQGLQFLFEYFSETQRNKGNFPGRFSGRQFSNSRSEMNVSTLELGDSALYLCASSYREANYGYTFGSGTRLTVV.

This clone was seen once. The rearrangement links TRBV27 to TRBJ1-1; TRBD1 is a possible D gene (5 bases). CDR1 MNHEY and CDR2 SMNVEV come from the germline V gene (reference sequence). CDR3 size: 14 residues. The V and J ends lost 2 bases and 5 bases respectively, with 12 bases between them. The CDR3 DNA reads TGTGCCAGCAGTTTACGAGGGGTTGGGACTGAAGCTTTCTTT. Translated: CASSLRGVGTEAFF.

The rearrangement joins TRBV27 to TRBJ1-1; 8 nucleotides align to TRBD1. J gave up 11 bases and V 2 bases, and 7 bases lay outside the gene matches. Looked up from germline, CDR1 is MNHEY and CDR2 is SMNVEV (reference sequence). There are 13 residues in the CDR3. CDR3 sequence: CASSLQGARGAFF. DNA for the CDR3: TGTGCCAGCAGTTTACAGGGGGCGAGGGGGGCTTTCTTT.

V gene TRBV5-5 combines with J gene TRBJ2-5, with 7 bases aligning to TRBD1. The CDR3 covers 14 residues. Per germline, CDR1 SGHKS and CDR2 YYEKEE (reference sequence). Trimming cost V 1 base and J 2 bases; bases outside gene matches: 2. For the CDR3, the DNA is TGTGCCAGCAGCTTGTCGGGACAGCAAGAGACCCAGTACTTC. Amino acids: CASSLSGQQETQYF.

The chain carries TRBV4-1 and TRBJ1-3; D not certain. Trimming took 1 base from V and 3 from J, leaving 13 bases between them. Germline lookup yields CDR1 MGHRA and CDR2 YSYEKL. This CDR3 comprises 16 residues. The CDR3 DNA follows: TGCGCCAGCAGCCAAGGTGCGTGGTTGGGTGGAAACACCATATATTTT. It translates to CASSQGAWLGGNTIYF.

In this sample, this clone turned up once. The V gene is TRBV6-5, the J gene TRBJ2-1; tentatively, D is TRBD1 or TRBD2 (5 bases each). V dropped 2 bases and J dropped 4 bases, with 12 bases sitting between them. The CDR3 is 15 amino acids. CDR1 and CDR2 from the germline V gene are MNHEY and SVGAGI. Written as DNA, the CDR3 is TGTGCCAGCAGTTACACCGGGACCTGGTACAATGAGCAGTTCTTC. It is translated as CASSYTGTWYNEQFF.

V is TRBV11-2 and J is TRBJ2-7; D possibly corresponds to TRBD2 (5 bases). The CDR3 consists of 14 residues. The germline V and J ends were trimmed by 1 base and 2 bases, with 9 bases remaining between them. The germline V gene has CDR1 SGHAT and CDR2 FQNNGV. The CDR3 nucleotides are TGTGCCAGCAGCTTAGTCGAGGGAACCTACGAGCAGTACTTC. This encodes CASSLVEGTYEQYF.

This chain uses TRBV21-1 with TRBJ1-6; TRBD1, the table's D call, was not compared with the DNA. TRBV21-1 is a known pseudogene. The CDR3 runs 15 residues. In nucleotides, the CDR3 is TGTGCCAGCAGCAAAGGACAGGGGCTCAATTCACCCCTCCACTTT. Protein: CASSKGQGLNSPLHF.

Only one count was recorded for this clone. CDR3 in amino acids: CASSLGSGGTTSTDTQYF. In DNA, the CDR3 is TGTGCCAGCAGCTTAGGTTCGGGGGGGACAACTAGCACAGATACGCAGTATTTT. The rearrangement uses TRBV11-2 and TRBJ2-3; 8 nucleotides match TRBD2. From germline, CDR1 is SGHAT and CDR2 FQNNGV. This CDR3 has 18 amino acids. V shed 1 base and J 0 bases; nucleotides not matched to a gene: 9.

The chain combines TRBV6-6 with TRBJ1-3; TRBD1 aligns across 8 bases. CDR1 MNHNY and CDR2 SVGAGI come from the germline V gene (reference sequence). Trimming cost V 5 bases and J 5 bases; bases outside gene matches: 11. This CDR3 is 16 amino acids long. The CDR3 bases are TGTGCCAGCAGTGTGGACAGGGCAAGGGAGAGAAACACCATATATTTT. It specifies CASSVDRARERNTIYF.

The chain employs TRBV18 and TRBJ1-4; D might be TRBD1 (6 bases). The CDR3 contains 18 residues. Germline lookup yields CDR1 KGHSH and CDR2 LQKENI. The V end lost 3 bases, the J end lost 0 bases, and 17 bases lay between the germline ends. This chain's CDR3 is CASSPLGGGSSTNEKLFF. CDR3 bases: TGTGCCAGCTCACCTCTTGGAGGGGGGTCATCAACTAATGAAAAACTGTTTTTT.

The rearrangement joins TRBV11-2 to TRBJ1-6; 7 bases match TRBD1. The CDR3 is 17 residues long. Germline values: CDR1 SGHAT, CDR2 FQNNGV. Germline trimming cut 5 bases from V and 6 bases from J; bases unmatched to any gene: 13. CDR3 protein: CASSKFSSGTANSPLHF. The CDR3 DNA is TGTGCCAGCAGCAAATTCTCTTCCGGGACAGCTAATTCACCCCTCCACTTT. Supplemented by reference TRBV11-2 and TRBJ1-6, the full variable domain reads EAGVAQSPRYKIIEKRQSVAFWCNPISGHATLYWYQQILGQGPKLLIQFQNNGVVDDSQLPKDRFSAERLKGVDSTLKIQPAKLEDSAVYLCASSKFSSGTANSPLHFGNGTRLTVT.

This chain joins TRBV30 and TRBJ2-5, with 12 bases aligning to TRBD2. The junction had 4 bases not matched to a gene; V was cut back by 3 bases and J by 5 bases. The CDR3 length is 14 residues. Germline V gives CDR1 GTSNPN, CDR2 SVGIG (reference sequence). This CDR3 is CAWRVLAGGETQYF. The CDR3 DNA follows: TGTGCCTGGAGAGTTCTAGCGGGGGGGGAGACCCAGTACTTC. Variable domain in full (rest from reference TRBV30 and TRBJ2-5): SQTIHQWPATLVQPVGSPLSLECTVEGTSNPNLYWYRQAAGRGLQLLFYSVGIGQISSEVPQNLSASRPQDRQFILSSKKLLLSDSGFYLCAWRVLAGGETQYFGPGTRLLVL.

V usage is TRBV2 and J usage is TRBJ2-7; TRBD1 aligns across 10 bases. From germline, CDR1 is SNHLY and CDR2 FYNNEI. The V gene end was trimmed by 2 bases and the J gene end by 1 base; junction bases not matched to a gene: 8. This CDR3 has 17 amino acids. CDR3 sequence: CASSEWRRDRGSYEQYF. Written as DNA, the CDR3 is TGTGCCAGCAGTGAATGGAGAAGGGACAGGGGTTCCTACGAGCAGTACTTC. The entire variable domain, with the rest obtained from reference TRBV2 and TRBJ2-7, is as follows: EPEVTQTPSHQVTQMGQEVILRCVPISNHLYFYWYRQILGQKVEFLVSFYNNEISEKSEIFDDQFSVERPDGSNFTLKIRSTKLEDSAMYFCASSEWRRDRGSYEQYFGPGTRLTVT.

The chain couples TRBV4-2 to TRBJ2-7, with 10 positions matching TRBD2. Germline V gene data show CDR1 as LGHNA and CDR2 as YNFKEQ. The CDR3 totals 16 residues. J lost 3 bases, V lost 0 bases, and 5 bases had no gene match. As DNA, the CDR3 is TGTGCCAGCAGCCAAGATATCCTAGCGGGGGACTACGAGCAGTACTTC. Amino acid sequence: CASSQDILAGDYEQYF.

A single count supports this clone. The rearrangement links TRBV7-2 to TRBJ2-5; D unclear. Trimming left V 3 bases short and J 1 base short, with 9 bases between. This CDR3 region has 14 residues. CDR1 is SGHTA and CDR2 is FQGNSA in the germline V gene. The DNA of the CDR3 is TGTGCCAGCAGCTTTCGGATCACCCAAGAGACCCAGTACTTC. Translating gives CASSFRITQETQYF. Complete variable domain (other parts from reference TRBV7-2 and TRBJ2-5): GAGVSQSPSNKVTEKGKDVELRCDPISGHTALYWYRQSLGQGLEFLIYFQGNSAPDKSGLPSDRFSAERTGGSVSTLTIQRTQQEDSAVYLCASSFRITQETQYFGPGTRLLVL.

The chain joins TRBV18 to TRBJ2-2; D possibly corresponds to TRBD1 (7 bases). CDR3 length: 15 amino acids. Per the germline V gene, CDR1 is KGHSH and CDR2 is LQKENI. V dropped 5 bases and J dropped 4 bases, with 14 bases sitting between them. The CDR3 loop is CASSSGDRFTGELFF. CDR3 coding DNA: TGTGCCAGCTCATCGGGGGACAGATTCACCGGGGAGCTGTTTTTT.

V gene TRBV10-3 combines with J gene TRBJ2-7; D might be TRBD1 or TRBD2, each matching 5 bases. From germline, CDR1 is ENHRY and CDR2 SYGVKD. Trimming pared 6 bases from V and 7 bases from J, leaving 16 bases between. The CDR3 loop spans 13 amino acids. CDR3: CAISLTDPGEQYV. Written as DNA, the CDR3 is TGTGCCATCAGCCTGACAGATCCGGGGGAGCAGTACGTC.

CDR3 sequence: CATEKTGDYGYTF. CDR3 DNA: TGTGCCACCGAGAAGACAGGGGACTATGGCTACACCTTC. The chain links TRBV10-3 to TRBJ1-2, with 8 positions matching TRBD1. Germline CDR1 reads ENHRY; CDR2 reads SYGVKD. With V trimmed by 10 bases and J by 3 bases, 7 bases remained unmatched. The CDR3 is 13 residues long.

The chain links TRBV2 to TRBJ1-3; D perhaps matches TRBD1 (5 bases). The CDR3 length is 17 residues. V was pared by 4 bases and J by 0 bases, with 16 bases between. Germline V gene data show CDR1 as SNHLY and CDR2 as FYNNEI. In nucleotides, the CDR3 is TGTGCCAGCAGTGTAGGTGGGGGTGGGCTCTCTGGAAACACCATATATTTT. Translated: CASSVGGGGLSGNTIYF.

The chain joins TRBV21-1 to TRBJ1-5; the table gives TRBD1 as D, unverified against the DNA. TRBV21-1 is marked as a pseudogene. The CDR3 is 15 amino acids. The CDR3 spells CAQKPGCPSNQPQHF. In DNA, the CDR3 is TGTGCCCAAAAGCCAGGGTGTCCTAGCAATCAGCCCCAGCATTTT.

This chain uses TRBV27 with TRBJ2-2, with D unresolved. Trimming removed 3 bases at V and 0 bases at J, with 8 bases between. CDR1 and CDR2 (germline): MNHEY, SMNVEV (reference sequence). The CDR3 length is 15 residues. The CDR3 reads CASSFYGANTGELFF. The CDR3 coding sequence is TGTGCCAGCAGTTTTTATGGGGCGAACACCGGGGAGCTGTTTTTT.

This rearrangement joins TRBV10-2 to TRBJ2-3; 13 bases align to TRBD2. The germline gives CDR1 WSHSY, CDR2 SAAADI. This CDR3 is 16 amino acids long. V lost 4 bases, J lost 5 bases, and 6 bases stayed unmatched. The CDR3 DNA reads TGCGCCAGCAGTGGAGGACTAGCGGGGGACGTAGATACGCAGTATTTT. Amino acid sequence: CASSGGLAGDVDTQYF.

The chain combines TRBV30 with TRBJ2-1, with 12 bases identical to TRBD2. Trimming removed 0 bases from V and 4 bases from J; junction bases left unmatched: 16. This CDR3 has 20 residues. Germline V lookup: CDR1 GTSNPN, CDR2 SVGIG (reference sequence). In DNA, the CDR3 is TGTGCCTGGAGTGTACAAAGGCTTACCGGGACTAGCGGGCCGTACAATGAGCAGTTCTTC. Encoded protein: CAWSVQRLTGTSGPYNEQFF.